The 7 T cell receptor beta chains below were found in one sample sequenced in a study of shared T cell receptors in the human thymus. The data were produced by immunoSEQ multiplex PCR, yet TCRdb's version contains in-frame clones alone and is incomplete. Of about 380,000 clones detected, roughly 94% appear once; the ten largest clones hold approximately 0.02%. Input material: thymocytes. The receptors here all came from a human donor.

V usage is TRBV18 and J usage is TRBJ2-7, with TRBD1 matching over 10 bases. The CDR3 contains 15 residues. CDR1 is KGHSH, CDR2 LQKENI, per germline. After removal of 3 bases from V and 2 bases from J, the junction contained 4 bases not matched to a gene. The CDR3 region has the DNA TGTGCCAGCTCACCCCGGGACAGGGGAACCTACGAGCAGTACTTC. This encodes CASSPRDRGTYEQYF.

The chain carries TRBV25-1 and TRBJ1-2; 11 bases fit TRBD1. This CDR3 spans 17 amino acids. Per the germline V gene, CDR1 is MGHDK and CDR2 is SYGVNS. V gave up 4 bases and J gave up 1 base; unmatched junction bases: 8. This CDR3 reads CASSGGQGGLLNYGYTF. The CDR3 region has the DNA TGTGCCAGCAGTGGGGGACAGGGGGGTCTACTTAACTATGGCTACACCTTC.

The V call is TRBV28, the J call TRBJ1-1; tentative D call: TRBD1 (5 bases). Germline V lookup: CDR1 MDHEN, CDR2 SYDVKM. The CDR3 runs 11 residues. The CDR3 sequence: CATGTAVEAFF. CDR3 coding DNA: TGTGCTACCGGGACCGCCGTTGAAGCTTTCTTT.

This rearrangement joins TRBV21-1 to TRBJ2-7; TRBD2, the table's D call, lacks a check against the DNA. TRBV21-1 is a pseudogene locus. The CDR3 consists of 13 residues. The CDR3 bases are TGTGCCAGCTATGGGGTAGCGGGCTGGGAGCAGTACTTC. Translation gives CASYGVAGWEQYF.

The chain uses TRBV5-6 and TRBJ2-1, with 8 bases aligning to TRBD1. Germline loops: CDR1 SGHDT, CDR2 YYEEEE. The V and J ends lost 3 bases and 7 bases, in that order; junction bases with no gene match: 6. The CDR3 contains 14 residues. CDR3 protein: CASSSGQVENEQFF. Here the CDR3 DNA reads TGTGCCAGCAGCTCGGGACAGGTGGAAAATGAGCAGTTCTTC.

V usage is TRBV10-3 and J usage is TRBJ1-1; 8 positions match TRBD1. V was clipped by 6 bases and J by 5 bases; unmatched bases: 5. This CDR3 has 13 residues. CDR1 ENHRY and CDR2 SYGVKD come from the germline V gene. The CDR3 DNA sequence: TGTGCCATCAGGAGACAGGGGAAGACTGAAGCTTTCTTT. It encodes CAIRRQGKTEAFF.

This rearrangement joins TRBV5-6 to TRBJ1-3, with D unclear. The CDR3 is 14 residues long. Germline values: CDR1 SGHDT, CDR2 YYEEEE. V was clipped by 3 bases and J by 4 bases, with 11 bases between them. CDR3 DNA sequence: TGTGCCAGCAGCTACGACAAAAGCGGAAACACCATATATTTT. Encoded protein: CASSYDKSGNTIYF.